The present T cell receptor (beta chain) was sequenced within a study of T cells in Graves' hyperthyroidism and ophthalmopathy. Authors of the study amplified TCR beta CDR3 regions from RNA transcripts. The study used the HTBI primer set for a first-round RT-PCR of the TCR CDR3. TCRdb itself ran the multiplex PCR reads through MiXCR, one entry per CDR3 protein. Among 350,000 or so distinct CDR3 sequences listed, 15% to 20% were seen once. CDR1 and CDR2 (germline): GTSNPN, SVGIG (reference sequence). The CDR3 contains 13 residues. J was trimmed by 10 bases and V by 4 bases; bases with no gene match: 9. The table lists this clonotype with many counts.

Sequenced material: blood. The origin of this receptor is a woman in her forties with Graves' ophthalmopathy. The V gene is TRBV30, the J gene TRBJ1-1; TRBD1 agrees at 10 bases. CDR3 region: CAWTGTGAGVAFF. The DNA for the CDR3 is TGTGCCTGGACCGGGACAGGGGCTGGCGTAGCTTTCTTT.